The rows below give T cell receptor beta chains drawn from one sample of a study of OX40 agonist ivuxolimab in advanced cancers. Clones were read by immunoSEQ multiplex PCR, and TCRdb kept only the in-frame ones, dropping some. The sample includes about 98,000 clones, approximately 88% of them seen just once. Sequences were derived from CD4+ or CD8+ T cells sorted from blood, sampled in a trial of the OX40 agonist ivuxolimab. The receptor set was obtained from an adult with an advanced solid tumor such as melanoma, head and neck, liver or kidney cancer. The CDR3 runs from the conserved cysteine through the conserved F or W. The D gene is left open where the match is weak. Rows may omit the clone size; those that give it use once, few, many or a size class.

V gene	clone size	D gene	J gene	CDR3 DNA	CDR3 protein
TRBV5-6	NA	NA	TRBJ1-2	TGTGCCAGCAGCTCCGCTTTTGGTCGGCTTGGCTACACCTTC	CASSSAFGRLGYTF
TRBV4-1	NA	NA	TRBJ2-1	TGCGCCAGCAGCCAAGGGGACCCCAGGGTTTATCAGTTCTTC	CASSQGDPRVYQFF
TRBV9	NA	NA	TRBJ2-5	TGTGCCAGCAGCGGTAGGGGGGAGACCCAGTACTTC	CASSGRGETQYF
TRBV7-9	NA	TRBD1	TRBJ1-1	TGTGCCAGCAGCCCTGACAGGGAGAACACTGAAGCTTTCTTT	CASSPDRENTEAFF
TRBV19	NA	TRBD2	TRBJ2-2	TGTGCCAGTAGTATTGGGTTCGGAGCGGGGGGCAAGAACACCGGGGAGCTGTTTTTT	CASSIGFGAGGKNTGELFF
TRBV11-2	NA	NA	TRBJ1-1	TGTGCCAGCAGCCAGCACGTGAACACTGAAGCTTTCTTT	CASSQHVNTEAFF
TRBV12-5	once	NA	TRBJ1-5	TGTGCTAGTGGCCGTGGTCTATTCAATCAGCCCCAGCATTTT	CASGRGLFNQPQHF
TRBV15	NA	NA	TRBJ1-5	TGTGCCACCAGCAGAGAAGGGGATGGGTATCAGCCCCAGCATTTT	CATSREGDGYQPQHF
TRBV6-5	once	NA	TRBJ1-1	TGTGCCAGCACTCCCGGTGGGGGGTGGAGACGTGAAGCTTTCTTT	CASTPGGGWRREAFF
TRBV18	NA	NA	TRBJ1-4	TGTGCCAGCTCACCACCGGCCCCTAATGAAAAACTGTTTTTT	CASSPPAPNEKLFF
TRBV7-9	NA	NA	TRBJ2-5	TGTGCCAGCAGCTTAACAGCCCAAGAGACCCAGTACTTC	CASSLTAQETQYF
TRBV29-1	NA	NA	TRBJ1-2	TGCAGCGTTGAGCAACGGATCGGTGGCTACACCTTC	CSVEQRIGGYTF
TRBV5-4	NA	NA	TRBJ1-2	TGTGCCAGCAGCTTGGGGGGGGGTGCTGGCTATGGCTACACCTTC	CASSLGGGAGYGYTF
TRBV20-1	NA	NA	TRBJ1-1	TGCAGTGCGAGGACCGCTCATGAAGCTTTCTTT	CSARTAHEAFF
TRBV10-3	NA	NA	TRBJ1-3	TGTGCCATCAGTGGGGATGTCTCTGGAAACACCATATATTTT	CAISGDVSGNTIYF
TRBV15	NA	TRBD1	TRBJ2-7	TGTGCCACCAGCACCGACAGGGCGGCAACCTACGAGCAGTACTTC	CATSTDRAATYEQYF
TRBV18	NA	NA	TRBJ2-7	TGTGCCAGCTCACCGGGACTGGTATCCTACGAGCAGTACTTC	CASSPGLVSYEQYF
TRBV7-2	NA	TRBD1	TRBJ2-2	TGTGCCAGCAGCCTTGACAGGGTTGGGAACACCGGGGAGCTGTTTTTT	CASSLDRVGNTGELFF
TRBV18	NA	NA	TRBJ1-3	TGTGCCAGCTCACCACCGTCGTCCGGGGTTGGAAACACCATATATTTT	CASSPPSSGVGNTIYF
TRBV11-3	NA	TRBD1	TRBJ2-2	TGTGCCAGCAGCTTGGGGACAGGGGGGAACACCGGGGAGCTGTTTTTT	CASSLGTGGNTGELFF
TRBV28	NA	NA	TRBJ2-5	TGTGCCAGCACAGGCGACCAAGAGACCCAGTACTTC	CASTGDQETQYF
TRBV6-6	NA	NA	TRBJ2-2	TGTGCCAGCAGTTTGGTGGGGGGGCCAGACGGGGAGCTGTTTTTT	CASSLVGGPDGELFF
TRBV18	NA	NA	TRBJ1-4	TGTGCCAGCTCACCATCAGGGGCAGGTGAAAAACTGTTTTTT	CASSPSGAGEKLFF
TRBV7-2	NA	NA	TRBJ2-7	TGTGCCAGCAGCCCTAGTGGGGGCTCTTCCTACGAGCAGTACTTC	CASSPSGGSSYEQYF